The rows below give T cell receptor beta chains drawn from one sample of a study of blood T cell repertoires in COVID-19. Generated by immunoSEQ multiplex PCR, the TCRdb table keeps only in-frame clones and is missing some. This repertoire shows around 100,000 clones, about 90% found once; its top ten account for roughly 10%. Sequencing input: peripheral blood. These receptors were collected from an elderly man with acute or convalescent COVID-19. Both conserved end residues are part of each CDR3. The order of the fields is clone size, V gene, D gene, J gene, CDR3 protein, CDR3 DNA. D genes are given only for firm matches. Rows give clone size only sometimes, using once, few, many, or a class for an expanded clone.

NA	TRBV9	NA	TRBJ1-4	CASSPGRGNEKLFF	TGTGCCAGCAGCCCTGGCCGCGGTAATGAAAAACTGTTTTTT
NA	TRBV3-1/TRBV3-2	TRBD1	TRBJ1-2	CASSLRSGTGGLYGYTF	TGTGCCAGCAGCCTAAGGTCGGGGACAGGGGGTCTCTATGGCTACACCTTC
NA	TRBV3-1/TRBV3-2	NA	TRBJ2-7	CASSRQGTYEQYF	TGTGCCAGCAGCCGGCAGGGGACCTACGAGCAGTACTTC
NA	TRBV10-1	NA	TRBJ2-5	CASSDPLTPAVTQETQYF	TGCGCCAGCAGTGACCCCCTAACCCCGGCGGTAACCCAAGAGACCCAGTACTTC
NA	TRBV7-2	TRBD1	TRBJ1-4	CASSLSRGPNEKLFF	TGTGCCAGCAGCTTAAGCAGGGGGCCCAATGAAAAACTGTTTTTT
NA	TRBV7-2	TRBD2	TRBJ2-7	CASSFSGGSGREQYF	TGTGCCAGCAGCTTCTCCGGCGGGAGCGGGCGCGAGCAGTACTTC
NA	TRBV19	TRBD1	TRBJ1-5	CASTTGTGHNQPQHF	TGTGCCAGCACTACCGGGACAGGCCACAATCAGCCCCAGCATTTT
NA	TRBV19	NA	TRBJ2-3	CASTMGGPSVQTQYF	TGTGCCAGTACCATGGGCGGGCCTTCAGTGCAGACGCAGTATTTT
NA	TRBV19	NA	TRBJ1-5	CASSIEGASNQPQHF	TGTGCCAGTAGTATTGAAGGGGCGAGCAATCAGCCCCAGCATTTT
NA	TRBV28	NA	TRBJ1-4	CASSSRATELFF	TGTGCCAGCAGTTCGAGGGCGACGGAACTGTTTTTT
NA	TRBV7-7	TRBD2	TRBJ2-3	CASSLGLAGNTDTQYF	TGTGCCAGCAGCTTAGGACTAGCGGGGAACACAGATACGCAGTATTTT
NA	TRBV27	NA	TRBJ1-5	CASSSHSSSNQPQHF	TGTGCCAGCAGTTCTCACTCCTCTAGCAATCAGCCCCAGCATTTT
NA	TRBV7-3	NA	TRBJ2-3	CASSLNTGPDTQYF	TGTGCCAGCAGCTTAAATACAGGCCCAGATACGCAGTATTTT
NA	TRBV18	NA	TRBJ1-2	CASSPDSQSYGYTF	TGTGCCAGCTCACCGGACAGCCAGTCCTATGGCTACACCTTC
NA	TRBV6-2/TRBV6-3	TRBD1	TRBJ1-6	CASSYTGAASPLHF	TGTGCCAGCAGTTACACAGGGGCGGCTTCACCCCTCCACTTT
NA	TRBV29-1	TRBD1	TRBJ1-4	CSVEGQGEEKLFF	TGCAGCGTTGAAGGACAGGGCGAGGAAAAACTGTTTTTT
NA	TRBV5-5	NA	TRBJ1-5	CASSLIDGDNQPQHF	TGTGCCAGCAGCTTGATCGACGGGGACAATCAGCCCCAGCATTTT
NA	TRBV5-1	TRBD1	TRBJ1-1	CASSLPGTGANTEAFF	TGCGCCAGCAGCTTGCCCGGGACAGGGGCGAACACTGAAGCTTTCTTT
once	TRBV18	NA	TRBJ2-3	CASETVDTQYF	TGTGCCAGCGAGACTGTAGATACGCAGTATTTT
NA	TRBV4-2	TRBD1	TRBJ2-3	CASSQTLPGGGTDTQYF	TGTGCCAGCAGCCAGACACTCCCAGGGGGCGGCACAGATACGCAGTATTTT
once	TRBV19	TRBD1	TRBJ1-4	CASSPGGTGAEKLFF	TGTGCCAGTAGCCCCGGCGGGACAGGTGCAGAAAAACTGTTTTTT
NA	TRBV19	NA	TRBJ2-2	CASHRAANTGELFF	TGTGCCAGCCACAGGGCCGCGAACACCGGGGAGCTGTTTTTT
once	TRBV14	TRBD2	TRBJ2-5	CASSRGLAGFQETQYF	TGTGCCAGCAGCCGGGGACTAGCGGGTTTCCAAGAGACCCAGTACTTC
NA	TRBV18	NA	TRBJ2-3	CASSPGGDTQYF	TGTGCCAGCTCGCCCGGAGGGGATACGCAGTATTTT
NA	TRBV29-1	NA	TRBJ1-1	CSVVPGASNTEAFF	TGCAGCGTTGTCCCGGGAGCCTCTAACACTGAAGCTTTCTTT
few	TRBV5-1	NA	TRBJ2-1	CASRVAGGTRNEQFF	TGCGCCAGCAGGGTGGCCGGCGGGACGCGCAATGAGCAGTTCTTC
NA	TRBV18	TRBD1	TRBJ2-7	CASSPTGQSYEQYF	TGTGCCAGCTCACCAACGGGACAGTCCTACGAGCAGTACTTC
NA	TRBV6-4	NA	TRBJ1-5	CASSGGPGVQPQHF	TGTGCCAGCAGTGGCGGACCAGGGGTTCAGCCCCAGCATTTT
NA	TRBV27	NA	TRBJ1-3	CASSLSGARGNTIYF	TGTGCCAGCAGTTTATCGGGGGCGCGGGGAAACACCATATATTTT
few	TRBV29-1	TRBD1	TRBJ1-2	CSVAAAGGRYGYTF	TGCAGCGTCGCCGCGGCAGGGGGCCGGTATGGCTACACCTTC
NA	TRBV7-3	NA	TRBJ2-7	CASSLGLEYEQYF	TGTGCCAGCAGCTTGGGGCTGGAATACGAGCAGTACTTC
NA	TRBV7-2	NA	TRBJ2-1	CASTSSWGLMVSYNEQFF	TGTGCCAGCACTTCTTCATGGGGACTTATGGTCTCCTACAATGAGCAGTTCTTC
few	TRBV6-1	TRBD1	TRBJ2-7	CASSDFGQGSYEQYF	TGTGCCAGCAGTGATTTCGGACAGGGGTCCTACGAGCAGTACTTC
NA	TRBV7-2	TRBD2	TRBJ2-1	CASSLNGLAGVGGNEQFF	TGTGCCAGCAGCTTAAATGGCCTAGCGGGAGTAGGGGGCAATGAGCAGTTCTTC
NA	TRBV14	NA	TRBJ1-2	CASSQATDQIPTF	TGTGCCAGCAGCCAAGCTACAGATCAGATTCCCACCTTC
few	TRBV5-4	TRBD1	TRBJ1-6	CASGTGGAGSPLHF	TGTGCCAGCGGGACAGGGGGCGCGGGGTCACCCCTCCACTTT
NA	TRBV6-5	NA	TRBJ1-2	CASSSRNYGYTF	TGTGCCAGCAGTTCGAGGAACTATGGCTACACCTTC
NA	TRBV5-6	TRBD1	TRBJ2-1	CASSYGTGYNEQFF	TGTGCCAGCAGCTACGGGACAGGTTACAATGAGCAGTTCTTC
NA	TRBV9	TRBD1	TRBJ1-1	CASSRQGNGEAFF	TGTGCCAGCAGCCGACAGGGAAACGGTGAAGCTTTCTTT
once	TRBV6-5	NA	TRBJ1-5	CASRQLRASNQPQHF	TGTGCCAGCAGGCAATTGCGGGCCAGCAATCAGCCCCAGCATTTT
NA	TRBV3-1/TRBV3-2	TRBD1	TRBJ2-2	CASSQGQGVGELFF	TGTGCCAGCAGCCAGGGACAGGGGGTCGGGGAGCTGTTTTTT
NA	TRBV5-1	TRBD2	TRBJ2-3	CASSPWTSGASTDTQYF	TGCGCCAGCAGCCCGTGGACTAGCGGGGCTAGCACAGATACGCAGTATTTT
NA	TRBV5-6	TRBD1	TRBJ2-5	CASSLFNRGIRETQYF	TGTGCCAGCAGCTTGTTTAACAGGGGAATCCGGGAGACCCAGTACTTC
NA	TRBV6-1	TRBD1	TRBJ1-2	CASRRQGYGYTF	TGTGCCAGCAGGAGACAGGGATATGGCTACACCTTC
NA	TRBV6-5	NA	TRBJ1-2	CASTLQGMNYGYTF	TGTGCCAGCACCCTACAGGGAATGAACTATGGCTACACCTTC
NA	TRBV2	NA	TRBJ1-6	CASSDQGSNSPLHF	TGTGCCAGCAGTGATCAGGGCAGCAATTCACCCCTCCACTTT
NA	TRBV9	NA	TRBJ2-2	CASSASDRSGAGELFF	TGTGCCAGCAGCGCCTCCGACAGGTCTGGGGCCGGGGAGCTGTTTTTT
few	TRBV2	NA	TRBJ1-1	CASYMNTEAFF	TGTGCCAGTTACATGAACACTGAAGCTTTCTTT
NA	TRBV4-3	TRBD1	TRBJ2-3	CASSPRDRDTDTQYF	TGCGCCAGCAGCCCGAGGGACAGGGACACAGATACGCAGTATTTT
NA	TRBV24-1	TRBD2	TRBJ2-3	CATSDLTSGTDTQYF	TGTGCCACCAGTGATTTGACTAGCGGCACAGATACGCAGTATTTT
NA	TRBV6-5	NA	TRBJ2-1	CASTSSVALRDEQFF	TGTGCCAGCACTTCATCGGTAGCCCTGCGCGATGAGCAGTTCTTC
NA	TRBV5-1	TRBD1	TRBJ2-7	CASSLDLTGVEQYF	TGCGCCAGCAGCTTGGATCTGACAGGGGTTGAGCAGTACTTC
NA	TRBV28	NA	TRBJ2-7	CASSLGHSSYEQYF	TGTGCCAGCAGTTTAGGGCACAGTTCCTACGAGCAGTACTTC
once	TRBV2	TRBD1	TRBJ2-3	CASSETGISTDTQYF	TGTGCCAGCAGTGAGACAGGGATTAGCACAGATACGCAGTATTTT